The clone carrying this TCR beta chain has more than one count but fewer than ten. Its target is unknown. This sample was taken from a study of yellow fever vaccine responses in identical twins. MiXCR, applied by TCRdb to the RT-PCR reads, yields one record per CDR3 protein. The sample carries roughly 3,600 distinct CDR3 sequences, more than 70% recorded once. CDR1 and CDR2 (germline): ENHRY, SYGVKD. There are 13 residues in the CDR3. With V trimmed by 8 bases and J by 7 bases, 8 bases remained unmatched. Regarding the study as a whole: Twins reportedly mounted vaccine T cell responses that seemed partly convergent, partly personalized.

The material was T cells from blood (PBMCs), unsorted or a sorted subset (not recorded which), obtained before or after yellow fever vaccination (not recorded which). The gene calls are TRBV10-3 and TRBJ2-1, with 7 bases aligning to TRBD2. The TCR comes from a woman aged 18-29 years who received the yellow fever vaccine. CDR3 sequence: CAISSGKGNEQFF. The DNA for the CDR3 is TGTGCCATCTCCAGCGGGAAGGGTAATGAGCAGTTCTTC.